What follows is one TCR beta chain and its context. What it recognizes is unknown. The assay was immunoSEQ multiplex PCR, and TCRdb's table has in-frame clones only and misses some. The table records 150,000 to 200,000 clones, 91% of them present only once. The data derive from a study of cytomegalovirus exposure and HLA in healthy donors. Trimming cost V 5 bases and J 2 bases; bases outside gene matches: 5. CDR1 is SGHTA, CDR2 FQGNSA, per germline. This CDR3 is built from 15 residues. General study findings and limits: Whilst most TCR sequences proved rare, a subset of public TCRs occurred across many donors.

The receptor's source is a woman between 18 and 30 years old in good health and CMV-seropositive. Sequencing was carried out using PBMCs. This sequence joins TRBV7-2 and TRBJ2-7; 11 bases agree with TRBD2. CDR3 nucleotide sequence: TGTGCCAGCAGCCAGGAACTAGCGGGAGCCTACGAGCAGTACTTC. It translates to CASSQELAGAYEQYF.